These 8 T cell receptor beta chains came from one sample sequenced in a study of blood T cells in healthy people across ages. A second PCR, run for roughly 7 to 12 cycles, used a sample-barcoded 5' primer plus a J-beta primer mix. TCRdb ran MiXCR on the 5' RACE reads and lists one entry per CDR3 protein. Altogether about 570,000 distinct CDR3 sequences are present, approximately 30% being singletons, with the ten largest covering 15% to 20%. The sequencing input was blood. The receptors were sampled from a woman in her seventies in good health.

The V call is TRBV20-1, the J call TRBJ2-2, with 7 bases matching TRBD2. V lost 3 bases and J lost 7; bases outside the gene matches: 5. CDR1 and CDR2 (germline): DFQATT, SNEGSKA (reference sequence). The CDR3 has 13 residues. Here the CDR3 reads CSASETSIGELFF. DNA for the CDR3: TGCAGTGCTAGTGAGACTAGCATCGGGGAGCTGTTTTTT.

The V and J genes are TRBV10-2 and TRBJ2-1; 13 nucleotides line up with TRBD2. Near its end, the DNA agrees better with TRBJ2-5, so the J call may be wrong. The CDR3 contains 16 residues. Germline-derived CDR1 and CDR2 are WSHSY and SAAADI. CDR3 loop: CASSQGTSGMYETQYF. The CDR3 region has the DNA TGCGCCAGCAGCCAAGGGACTAGCGGGATGTACGAGACCCAGTACTTC.

The rearrangement links TRBV20-1 to TRBJ1-1; TRBD1 might be the D (5 bases). The germline V gene has CDR1 DFQATT and CDR2 SNEGSKA (reference sequence). The germline V and J ends were trimmed by 3 bases and 4 bases, with 15 bases remaining between them. This CDR3 has 14 residues. The CDR3 loop reads CSASGGPRSTEAFF. CDR3 nucleotide sequence: TGCAGTGCTAGTGGGGGACCACGGAGCACTGAAGCTTTCTTT.

This clonotype was seen more than once but under ten times. The J gene is TRBJ1-6, the V gene TRBV20-1; D not resolved. Trimming pared 1 base from V and 13 bases from J, leaving 11 bases between. In germline, CDR1 is DFQATT, CDR2 SNEGSKA (reference sequence). The CDR3 loop spans 12 amino acids. The CDR3 here is CSARGPSLPLHF. The CDR3, as DNA: TGCAGTGCTAGAGGTCCGTCTCTCCCCCTCCACTTT.

The V and J genes are TRBV7-2 and TRBJ1-4, with D possibly being TRBD1 (5 bases). Trimming removed 5 bases from V and 1 base from J, with 14 bases in between. This CDR3 region has 16 residues. Germline CDR1 and CDR2: SGHTA and FQGNSA. CDR3 in amino acids: CASSPQGARTNEKLFF. The CDR3 region has the DNA TGTGCCAGCAGCCCGCAAGGGGCCAGAACTAATGAAAAACTGTTTTTT. Filled out from reference TRBV7-2 and TRBJ1-4, the complete variable domain reads GAGVSQSPSNKVTEKGKDVELRCDPISGHTALYWYRQSLGQGLEFLIYFQGNSAPDKSGLPSDRFSAERTGGSVSTLTIQRTQQEDSAVYLCASSPQGARTNEKLFFGSGTQLSVL.

This clonotype was seen at least ten times. CDR3 nucleotide sequence: TGCAGTGCTAGACCCGCGGAAGGACAAGAGACCCAGTACTTC. Amino acid sequence: CSARPAEGQETQYF. V and J are TRBV20-1 and TRBJ2-5; D remains ambiguous. This CDR3 comprises 14 residues. Germline assignment: CDR1 DFQATT and CDR2 SNEGSKA (reference sequence). The V gene lost 2 bases and the J gene lost 2 bases, with 12 bases spanning the gap.

This clonotype was seen just once. V usage is TRBV6-6 and J usage is TRBJ2-5, with 8 bases fitting TRBD1. Germline V gene data show CDR1 as MNHNY and CDR2 as SVGAGI (reference sequence). CDR3 length: 16 amino acids. With V trimmed by 5 bases and J by 4 bases, 12 bases remained unmatched. CDR3 nucleotides: TGTGCCAGCAGTCCGACTCGGACAGGGTGGGCAGAGACCCAGTACTTC. Protein: CASSPTRTGWAETQYF.

The rearrangement joins TRBV11-2 to TRBJ2-5; 7 nucleotides align to TRBD2. The V segment lost 5 bases and the J segment 5 bases; nucleotides outside the gene matches: 8. The CDR3 is made up of 14 amino acids. Germline CDR1 is SGHAT and CDR2 is FQNNGV. The CDR3 here is CASSLRTSWETQYF. The CDR3 bases are TGTGCCAGCAGCCTAAGGACTAGTTGGGAGACCCAGTACTTC.